The 19 T cell receptor beta chains reported below all come from one sample, sequenced in a study of blood T cell repertoires in COVID-19. The protocol was immunoSEQ multiplex PCR, while the TCRdb copy is restricted to in-frame clones and leaves out a portion. This sample carries 100,000 or so clones, approximately 85% of them seen once, and the ten largest clones take 8.5% to 10%. The sample comprised peripheral blood. These receptors originate from a man aged 35-49 years with active or convalescent COVID-19.

V is TRBV5-4 and J is TRBJ2-7; a weak D match, TRBD1 (6 bases). V lost 3 bases and J lost 5, with 18 bases in between. Germline V gives CDR1 SGHNT, CDR2 YYREEE (reference sequence). This CDR3 comprises 15 residues. CDR3 sequence (DNA): TGTGCCAGCAGCTCGATGACAGGTTATCCCCACGAGCAGTACTTC. Translation: CASSSMTGYPHEQYF.

V is TRBV7-9 and J is TRBJ2-2; 7 bases are shared with TRBD1. Germline-derived CDR1 and CDR2 are SEHNR and FQNEAQ (reference sequence). J was trimmed by 6 bases and V by 5 bases; bases with no gene match: 15. There are 17 residues in the CDR3. CDR3 sequence reads: CASSPPSGTDDSGELFF. The CDR3, as DNA: TGTGCCAGCAGCCCCCCCTCCGGGACAGACGACTCCGGGGAGCTGTTTTTT.

The V and J genes are TRBV5-4 and TRBJ1-6; 7 nucleotides line up with TRBD1. The CDR3 loop spans 15 amino acids. Germline V gene sequence: CDR1 SGHNT, CDR2 YYREEE (reference sequence). V dropped 4 bases and J dropped 8; count of bases not matched to a gene: 9. The CDR3 nucleotides read TGTGCCAGCAGCCCCGACAGGGAAGGTGATTCACCCCTCCACTTT. Translating gives CASSPDREGDSPLHF.

The chain combines TRBV6-2 or TRBV6-3 with TRBJ2-2; tentative D call: TRBD2 (5 bases). The CDR3 totals 15 residues. Per germline, CDR1 MNHEY and CDR2 SVGEGT. V was cut by 0 bases and J by 5 bases, with 10 bases left in between. The CDR3 nucleotides read TGTGCCAGCAGTTACTCGAGGGTACTTACCGGGGAGCTGTTTTTT. It translates to CASSYSRVLTGELFF.

The V and J genes are TRBV30 and TRBJ1-5; 8 bases line up with TRBD1. CDR3 length: 15 residues. After removal of 8 bases from V and 2 bases from J, the junction contained 11 bases not matched to a gene. Germline CDR1 reads GTSNPN; CDR2 reads SVGIG (reference sequence). In nucleotides, the CDR3 is TGTGCCCTCGGACAGGGTGGACTGGGCAATCAGCCCCAGCATTTT. This translates into CALGQGGLGNQPQHF.

Here the CDR3 reads CASSLAAGPSEQYF. The DNA for the CDR3 is TGTGCCAGCAGCTTAGCGGCGGGGCCCTCCGAGCAGTACTTC. The gene calls are TRBV7-2 and TRBJ2-7; D may be TRBD2 (6 bases). There are 14 residues in the CDR3. Trimming removed 0 bases from V and 6 bases from J, with 12 bases in between. Germline CDR1 is SGHTA and CDR2 is FQGNSA.

The genes are TRBV25-1 and TRBJ1-4; D not certain. The germline V gene has CDR1 MGHDK and CDR2 SYGVNS. The length of the CDR3 is 15 residues. Trimming stripped 2 bases from V and 7 bases from J, with 14 bases between. The CDR3 loop is CASSENRGQSEKLFF. The CDR3 DNA is TGTGCCAGCAGTGAAAACAGAGGGCAAAGTGAAAAACTGTTTTTT.

The chain is built from TRBV4-3 and TRBJ1-2; 9 bases fit TRBD1. The trim removed 4 bases at V and 4 bases at J, leaving 1 base unmatched. Germline CDR1 and CDR2: LGHNA and YSLEER. The CDR3 extends over 13 amino acids. This CDR3 reads CASSPTGGYGYTF. The CDR3 nucleotides read TGCGCCAGCAGCCCGACAGGGGGCTATGGCTACACCTTC.

This rearrangement joins TRBV27 to TRBJ1-4; the D gene is possibly TRBD1 (5 bases). The CDR3 has 13 amino acids. From germline, CDR1 is MNHEY and CDR2 SMNVEV (reference sequence). V was cut by 8 bases and J by 8 bases, with 15 bases left in between. The CDR3 here is CASGRGGNEKLFF. The CDR3 region has the DNA TGTGCCAGCGGACGGGGGGGAAACGAAAAACTGTTTTTT.

This clone showed up just once. The chain recombines TRBV7-2 with TRBJ2-2; the D gene is possibly TRBD1 (6 bases). Trimming cost V 3 bases and J 4 bases, with 15 bases left between them. Per germline, CDR1 SGHTA and CDR2 FQGNSA. The CDR3 covers 16 residues. CDR3 in amino acids: CASSLGALTSTGELFF. The CDR3 coding sequence is TGTGCCAGCAGCTTGGGGGCCCTGACGTCCACCGGGGAGCTGTTTTTT.

The CDR3 nucleotides read TGTGCCAGCAGCGGCAGGGGGACGATTAGTGAAAAACTGTTTTTT. Protein sequence: CASSGRGTISEKLFF. This chain links TRBV3-1 (or the pseudogene TRBV3-2) with TRBJ1-4; 7 bases fit TRBD1. The junction had 10 bases not matched to a gene; V was cut back by 5 bases and J by 7 bases. The CDR3 has 15 amino acids. Germline CDR1 is LGHDT and CDR2 is YNNKEL (reference sequence).

The chain employs TRBV10-3 and TRBJ1-2; 8 nucleotides agree with TRBD1. CDR3 length equals 14 residues. J lost 2 bases, V lost 6 bases, and 5 bases had no gene match. The germline V gene has CDR1 ENHRY and CDR2 SYGVKD. The CDR3 spells CAIRPGQANYGYTF. CDR3 DNA: TGTGCCATCAGACCGGGACAGGCGAACTATGGCTACACCTTC.

This clone was detected once. The chain has TRBV4-3 and TRBJ1-1, with D unclear. This CDR3 is built from 16 residues. The germline gives CDR1 LGHNA, CDR2 YSLEER. V was shortened by 1 base and J by 0 bases, with 12 bases between the two germline ends. CDR3 region: CASSQVRAQLNTEAFF. The CDR3 nucleotides are TGCGCCAGCAGCCAAGTTCGCGCGCAACTGAACACTGAAGCTTTCTTT.

The V and J genes are TRBV4-2 and TRBJ2-1, with 7 bases lining up with TRBD2. Unmatched junction bases numbered 13, after V lost 9 bases and J lost 8 bases. The CDR3 has 14 amino acids. The germline CDR1 and CDR2 sequences are LGHNA and YNFKEQ. CDR3 coding DNA: TGTGCCAGTAGAGCGGGATCTGGTGCCTATGAGCAGTTCTTC. Its protein is CASRAGSGAYEQFF.

The chain recombines TRBV6-1 with TRBJ2-2; perhaps TRBD1 as D (5 bases). Germline V CDR1 and CDR2: MNHNS, SASEGT. Deletions cut 2 bases from V and 5 bases from J, with 12 bases between. The CDR3 length is 15 residues. The CDR3 DNA reads as TGTGCCAGCAGTGAAACTTACAGGAGAACCGGGGAGCTGTTTTTT. Translation gives CASSETYRRTGELFF.

This rearrangement joins TRBV13 to TRBJ1-3; 8 nucleotides match TRBD1. CDR1 is PRHDT, CDR2 FYEKMQ, per germline (reference sequence). The CDR3 extends over 16 amino acids. V shed 3 bases and J 4 bases; nucleotides not matched to a gene: 8. This CDR3 is CASSLRDRISGNTIYF. In DNA form, the CDR3 reads TGTGCCAGCAGCTTGCGGGACAGGATATCGGGAAACACCATATATTTT.

CDR3 coding DNA: TGTGCCAGCAGCCAGGGGACTAGCGGGAACACAGATACGCAGTATTTT. Translation gives CASSQGTSGNTDTQYF. This chain uses TRBV4-2 with TRBJ2-3, with TRBD2 matching 13 bases. Trimming cost V 3 bases and J 2 bases; bases outside gene matches: 2. This CDR3 region has 16 residues. Germline lookup yields CDR1 LGHNA and CDR2 YNFKEQ.

This clone showed up just a few times. The chain combines TRBV7-8 with TRBJ1-6; TRBD1 aligns across 9 bases. Germline V gene sequence: CDR1 SGHVS, CDR2 FQNEAQ. V lost 2 bases to trimming and J lost 9 bases; unmatched junction nucleotides: 5. The CDR3 has 15 amino acids. This chain's CDR3 is CASSLWTGVPSPLHF. In DNA, the CDR3 is TGTGCCAGCAGCTTATGGACAGGGGTCCCTTCACCCCTCCACTTT.

This chain connects TRBV7-3 to TRBJ2-2; TRBD2 agrees at 7 bases. The CDR3 totals 13 residues. In germline, CDR1 is SGHTA, CDR2 FQGTGA. Trimming removed 3 bases from V and 6 bases from J; junction bases left unmatched: 1. The DNA for the CDR3 is TGTGCCAGCAGCTTGCGGGGGTCCGGGGAGCTGTTTTTT. It is translated as CASSLRGSGELFF.